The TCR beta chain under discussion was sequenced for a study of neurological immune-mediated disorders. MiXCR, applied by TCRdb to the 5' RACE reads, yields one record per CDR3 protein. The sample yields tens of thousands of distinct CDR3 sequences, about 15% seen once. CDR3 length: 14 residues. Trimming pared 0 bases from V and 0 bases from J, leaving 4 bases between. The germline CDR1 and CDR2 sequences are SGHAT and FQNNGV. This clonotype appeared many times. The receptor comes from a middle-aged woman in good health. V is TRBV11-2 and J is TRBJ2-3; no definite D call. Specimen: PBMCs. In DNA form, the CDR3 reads TGTGCCAGCAGCTTAGAATTTAGCACAGATACGCAGTATTTT. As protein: CASSLEFSTDTQYF.